The table lists the clone carrying this T cell receptor (beta chain) with a few counts. No antigen is known for it. The length of the CDR3 is 15 residues. Per germline, CDR1 SNHLY and CDR2 FYNNEI. V gave up 6 bases and J gave up 8 bases; unmatched junction bases: 9. This entry comes from a study of type 1 regulatory T cells. Study background: An in vitro protocol generated T-allo10, a Tr1-enriched, alloantigen-specific CD4 T cell product.

A single record per CDR3 protein comes from TCRdb applying MiXCR to the reads. The table records about 71,000 distinct CDR3 sequences, around 20% of them present only once. Overall study results and limits: Compared with non-type 1 regulatory T cells, type 1 regulatory T cells showed a more restricted TCR repertoire.

Input material: cultured type 1 regulatory T (Tr1) cells, either the whole culture or a sorted fraction (not recorded which). This clonotype originated in a human donor in good health. The chain recombines TRBV2 with TRBJ2-1; 11 bases map to TRBD2. CDR3 amino acids: CASREGLAAWHEQFF. The CDR3 DNA reads TGTGCCAGCAGGGAGGGACTAGCGGCTTGGCATGAGCAGTTCTTC.